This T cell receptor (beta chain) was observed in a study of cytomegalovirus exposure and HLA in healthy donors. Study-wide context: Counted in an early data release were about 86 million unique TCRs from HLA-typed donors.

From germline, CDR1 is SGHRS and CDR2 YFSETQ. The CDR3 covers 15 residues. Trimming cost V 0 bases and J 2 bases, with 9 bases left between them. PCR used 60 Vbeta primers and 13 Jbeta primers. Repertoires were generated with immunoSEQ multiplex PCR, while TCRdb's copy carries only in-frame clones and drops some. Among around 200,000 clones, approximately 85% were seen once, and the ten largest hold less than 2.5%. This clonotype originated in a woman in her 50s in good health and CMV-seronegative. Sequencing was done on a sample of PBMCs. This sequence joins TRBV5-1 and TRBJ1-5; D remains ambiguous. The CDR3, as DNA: TGCGCCAGCAGCTTGGGAGGGAGCGGCAATCAGCCCCAGCATTTT. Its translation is CASSLGGSGNQPQHF.